This entry concerns a single T cell receptor beta chain. What it binds is not known. The junction departs from the called germline gene at one end, perhaps through a read error. These data belong to a study of identifying expanded T cells in peripheral blood. General study points: Over about two and four weeks, about 16 and 19 clones changed, versus approximately 1.2 between replicates. Clone count variance between roughly 2-week samples rose with total template count.

Using immunoSEQ multiplex PCR, the repertoire was profiled, and TCRdb retains in-frame clones only, with some absent. The sample holds some 90,000 clones; 88% are singletons and the top ten take around 17%. No infections or other immune events were documented during collection. Per germline, CDR1 SEHNR and CDR2 FQNEAQ (reference sequence). The CDR3 spans 13 residues. The sequence was obtained from a person aged 18 to 75 in good health. This chain joins TRBV7-9 and TRBJ1-4, with a possible D match to TRBD1 (5 bases). Sequencing was performed on blood. This CDR3 is CASSLGQGSFWVF. DNA of the CDR3: TGTGCCAGCAGCTTGGGGCAGGGATCGTTTTGGGTTTTT.